The 20 T cell receptor beta chains below all came from one sample that was sequenced in a study of T cell repertoires in cytomegalovirus infection. One entry per CDR3 protein, called by TCRdb with MiXCR from the reads. The repertoire consists of about 83,000 distinct CDR3 sequences, with 20% to 30% occurring once and the leading ten covering roughly 45%. These receptors have no identified antigens. The starting material was CD8+ T cells from cultured PBMCs, obtained from culture after CMV antigen stimulation. These receptors all stem from a human donor in good health (CMV status not recorded). Some clones in this sample may be carry-over from other donors' samples.

This clonotype occurred a few times. The V call is TRBV19, the J call TRBJ2-2; perhaps TRBD2 as D (5 bases). This CDR3 has 17 residues. The V and J ends lost 4 bases and 0 bases respectively, with 15 bases between them. CDR1 LNHDA and CDR2 SQIVND come from the germline V gene (reference sequence). CDR3 in DNA: TGTGCCAGTAGTACATCTTTGGCGGGTACGAACACCGGGGAGCTGTTTTTT. Its protein is CASSTSLAGTNTGELFF.

The V and J genes are TRBV5-1 and TRBJ2-5; D gene unclear. Germline assignment: CDR1 SGHRS and CDR2 YFSETQ. With 0 bases removed from V and 5 bases from J, the gap between germline ends came to 5 bases. The CDR3 has 12 residues. The CDR3 region has the DNA TGCGCCAGCAGCTTGGCCTGGGAGACCCAGTACTTC. It specifies CASSLAWETQYF.

This clonotype has just a few counts. This rearrangement joins TRBV20-1 to TRBJ2-3, with 7 positions matching TRBD2. The CDR3 is 15 residues long. Trimming cost V 1 base and J 3 bases; bases outside gene matches: 7. The V gene's germline CDR1 is DFQATT and CDR2 SNEGSKA (reference sequence). In nucleotides, the CDR3 is TGCAGTGCTAGAGGGTACGGGGGGATAACAGATACGCAGTATTTT. Encoded protein: CSARGYGGITDTQYF.

This clonotype turned up a few times. V is TRBV6-6 and J is TRBJ1-2, with 7 bases that match TRBD1. The CDR3 runs to 16 residues. Per germline, CDR1 MNHNY and CDR2 SVGAGI (reference sequence). V lost 2 bases, J lost 4 bases, and 10 bases stayed unmatched. In nucleotides, the CDR3 is TGTGCCAGCAGTTACGCGGAACAGGGGATCGGCTATGGCTACACCTTC. Translated, it gives CASSYAEQGIGYGYTF.

This clonotype was detected a few times. The CDR3 sequence is CASSQDPGSYTPLHF. Here the CDR3 DNA reads TGCGCCAGCAGCCAAGATCCGGGATCCTATACACCCCTCCACTTT. J is TRBJ1-6 and V is TRBV4-3; D is undetermined. This CDR3 comprises 15 residues. Trimming stripped 0 bases from V and 11 bases from J, with 14 bases between. Looked up from germline, CDR1 is LGHNA and CDR2 is YSLEER.

The chain uses TRBV28 and TRBJ1-5; D unclear. Germline values: CDR1 MDHEN, CDR2 SYDVKM. V was pared by 3 bases and J by 2 bases, with 8 bases between. This CDR3 has 14 residues. CDR3 DNA sequence: TGTGCCAGCAGTTTCGACCTGGGCAATCAGCCCCAGCATTTT. Translating it yields CASSFDLGNQPQHF.

There are a few counts of this clonotype. The J gene is TRBJ2-3, the V gene TRBV27; tentatively, D is TRBD2 (6 bases). Germline lookup yields CDR1 MNHEY and CDR2 SMNVEV (reference sequence). Trimming took off 4 bases at V and 1 base at J, with 18 bases between the two ends. The CDR3 covers 17 residues. CDR3 nucleotide sequence: TGTGCCAGCAGTTCATTACTTAGCGGAATGGGCACAGATACGCAGTATTTT. Protein: CASSSLLSGMGTDTQYF.

This chain links TRBV5-5 with TRBJ2-2; 8 nucleotides agree with TRBD1. Germline assignment: CDR1 SGHKS and CDR2 YYEKEE (reference sequence). Unmatched junction bases numbered 3, after V lost 0 bases and J lost 5 bases. The CDR3 sequence is 15 residues long. For the CDR3, the DNA is TGTGCCAGCAGCTTGGTCCGGACAGGGACCGGGGAGCTGTTTTTT. Its translation: CASSLVRTGTGELFF.

The table lists this clonotype with many counts. The chain employs TRBV7-2 and TRBJ1-1, with a possible D match to TRBD1 (5 bases). The V and J ends lost 1 base and 1 base respectively, with 7 bases between them. The germline CDR1 and CDR2 sequences are SGHTA and FQGNSA. This CDR3 has 14 residues. The CDR3 region has the DNA TGTGCCAGCAGCTTAGGGGGGGAGAACACTGAAGCTTTCTTT. As protein: CASSLGGENTEAFF.

This rearrangement joins TRBV19 to TRBJ1-1; D gene uncertain. The germline gives CDR1 LNHDA, CDR2 SQIVND (reference sequence). This CDR3 comprises 15 residues. The ends were cut back, 7 bases at V and 4 bases at J, with 19 bases in the middle. As DNA, the CDR3 is TGTGCCAGTATTCCCCCCTTAGGCAGAATCACTGAAGCTTTCTTT. It specifies CASIPPLGRITEAFF.

The genes are TRBV30 and TRBJ1-5; 9 bases are shared with TRBD1. Losses at the gene ends were 3 bases for V and 0 bases for J; bases not matched to a gene: 6. Germline V gene data show CDR1 as GTSNPN and CDR2 as SVGIG (reference sequence). The CDR3 covers 16 residues. The CDR3 loop is CAWSRDREYSNQPQHF. The CDR3 DNA reads TGTGCCTGGAGCCGGGACAGGGAATATAGCAATCAGCCCCAGCATTTT.

The chain carries TRBV27 and TRBJ1-5, with D perhaps TRBD1 (6 bases). In germline, CDR1 is MNHEY, CDR2 SMNVEV (reference sequence). The V and J ends lost 2 bases and 2 bases respectively, with 7 bases between them. The CDR3 has 14 amino acids. The CDR3 loop reads CASSLNRGNQPQHF. The DNA for the CDR3 is TGTGCCAGCAGTTTAAACAGGGGCAATCAGCCCCAGCATTTT.

The CDR3 coding sequence is TGTGCCAGCAGCTTAGCGACCAGGATGTTCACAGATACGCAGTATTTT. This encodes CASSLATRMFTDTQYF. This rearrangement joins TRBV7-9 to TRBJ2-3; D gene ambiguous. Germline V gene data show CDR1 as SEHNR and CDR2 as FQNEAQ (reference sequence). The germline V and J ends were trimmed by 0 bases and 2 bases, with 12 bases remaining between them. The CDR3 contains 16 residues.

On this clonotype: One base away lies a much larger clone, so this may be a sequencing read error. V usage is TRBV24-1 and J usage is TRBJ1-1, with D uncertain. This CDR3 spans 17 amino acids. Germline CDR1 reads KGHDR; CDR2 reads SFDVKD. In nucleotides, the CDR3 is TGTGTCACCAGCGGGTTAAACAGACATACAATGAGGACTGAAGCTTTCTTT. This gives the protein CVTSGLNRHTMRTEAFF.

This clonotype has just a few counts. In DNA, the CDR3 is TGCGCCAGCAGCCAAGATACGGGGGAGGTTGACTACAATGAGCAGTTCTTC. Translating gives CASSQDTGEVDYNEQFF. The chain couples TRBV4-3 to TRBJ2-1; the D gene is possibly TRBD2 (6 bases). The germline V and J ends were trimmed by 0 bases and 3 bases, with 15 bases remaining between them. Germline loops: CDR1 LGHNA, CDR2 YSLEER. The CDR3 contains 17 residues.

This clonotype was recorded a few times. The V gene is TRBV15, the J gene TRBJ2-7; a possible D gene is TRBD1 (6 bases). Germline-derived CDR1 and CDR2 are LNHNV and YYDKDF (reference sequence). This CDR3 region has 14 residues. Trimming removed 6 bases at V and 5 bases at J, with 17 bases between. This chain's CDR3 is CATREIGGVNEQYF. In DNA form, the CDR3 reads TGTGCCACCAGGGAGATTGGGGGCGTAAACGAGCAGTACTTC. The full variable domain, in which reference TRBV15 and TRBJ2-7 provide the parts outside the CDR3, is DAMVIQNPRYQVTQFGKPVTLSCSQTLNHNVMYWYQQKSSQAPKLLFHYYDKDFNNEADTPDNFQSRRPNTSFCFLDIRSPGLGDTAMYLCATREIGGVNEQYFGPGTRLTVT.

The table lists this clonotype with a few counts. This sequence joins TRBV28 and TRBJ1-1, with D uncertain. This CDR3 has 11 amino acids. With 8 bases removed from V and 2 bases from J, the gap between germline ends came to 6 bases. The germline gives CDR1 MDHEN, CDR2 SYDVKM. The CDR3 sequence is CASAENTEAFF. CDR3 bases: TGTGCCAGCGCAGAAAACACTGAAGCTTTCTTT.

This clonotype was observed at least ten times. V gene TRBV12-3 or TRBV12-4 combines with J gene TRBJ2-5; tentatively, D is TRBD1 or TRBD2 (7 bases each). V gave up 5 bases and J gave up 4 bases, with 14 bases separating them. This CDR3 spans 14 amino acids. The CDR3 reads CASSPRGGGETQYF. The CDR3 DNA is TGTGCCAGCAGTCCCAGGGGGGGCGGAGAGACCCAGTACTTC.

This clonotype was picked up one time. This chain connects TRBV4-3 to TRBJ1-2, with unresolved D. The CDR3 runs to 14 residues. Germline CDR1 reads LGHNA; CDR2 reads YSLEER. Trimming removed 0 bases from V and 11 bases from J, with 16 bases in between. The CDR3 sequence is CASSQDPSVRAYTF. Here the CDR3 DNA reads TGCGCCAGCAGCCAAGATCCGTCCGTGCGGGCTTACACCTTC.

V usage is TRBV18 and J usage is TRBJ1-4; D gene ambiguous. CDR1 KGHSH and CDR2 LQKENI come from the germline V gene. V lost 6 bases and J 4 bases, leaving 12 bases between the germline ends. The CDR3 spans 14 residues. The CDR3: CASSRGLLNEKLFF. The CDR3 DNA reads TGTGCCAGCTCCCGTGGACTGCTTAATGAAAAACTGTTTTTT.